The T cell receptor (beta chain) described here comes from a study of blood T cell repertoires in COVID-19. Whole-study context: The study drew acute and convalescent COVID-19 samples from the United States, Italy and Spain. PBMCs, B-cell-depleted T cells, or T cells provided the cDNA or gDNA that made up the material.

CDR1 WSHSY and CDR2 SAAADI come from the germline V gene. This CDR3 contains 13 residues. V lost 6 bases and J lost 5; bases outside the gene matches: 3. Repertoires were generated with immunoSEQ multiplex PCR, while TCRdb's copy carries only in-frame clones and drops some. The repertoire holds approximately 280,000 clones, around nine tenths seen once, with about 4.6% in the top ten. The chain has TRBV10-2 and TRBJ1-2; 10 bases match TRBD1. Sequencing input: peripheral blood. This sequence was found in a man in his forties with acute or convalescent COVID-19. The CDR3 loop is CASSRDRGYGYTF. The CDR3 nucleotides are TGCGCCAGCAGCCGGGACAGGGGATATGGCTACACCTTC.